This is a list of T cell receptor beta chains from one sample in a study of blood T cell repertoires in COVID-19. Libraries were prepared by immunoSEQ multiplex PCR; TCRdb keeps only in-frame clonotypes and omits some of them. This sample has 60,000 or so clones, with 85% to 90% found just once. Material: peripheral blood. These receptors originate from a human donor with active COVID-19. The donor label of this sample is uncertain. Each CDR3 is given with its conserved first and last residue. The D gene is left open where the match is weak. Clone size appears in some rows only: once, few, many, or a class for an expanded clone.

NA NA TRBJ2-1 TRBV14 TGTGCCAGCAGCCAAGTTCGAGCCGATGAGCAGTTCTTC CASSQVRADEQFF
TRBD1 NA TRBJ2-5 TRBV5-1 TGCGCCAGCAGCTTATCGACAGGGCCGCAAGAGACCCAGTACTTC CASSLSTGPQETQYF
NA NA TRBJ1-3 TRBV7-6 TGTGCCAGCAGCTTAGCGCAGGCAGGGGCTGGAAACACCATATATTTT CASSLAQAGAGNTIYF
TRBD1 NA TRBJ1-1 TRBV19 TGTGCCAGTAGGTTCCGGGACAGCTGGACTGAAGCTTTCTTT CASRFRDSWTEAFF
NA NA TRBJ2-2 TRBV30 TGTGCCTGGAGTCGTACTTCGGTTTCCGGGGAGCTGTTTTTT CAWSRTSVSGELFF
NA NA TRBJ1-1 TRBV5-6 TGTGCCAGCAGCTGGGATTTTCAGGGGAACACTGAAGCTTTCTTT CASSWDFQGNTEAFF
TRBD2 NA TRBJ2-3 TRBV7-8 TGTGCCAGCAGCGCCGTTCGCGGGGGGGGCGCAGATACGCAGTATTTT CASSAVRGGGADTQYF
NA NA TRBJ2-1 TRBV9 TGTGCCAGCAGCGTAACCAGCTACAATGAGCAGTTCTTC CASSVTSYNEQFF
NA NA TRBJ1-2 TRBV28 TGTGCCAGCAGCCAAAACTATGGCTACACCTTC CASSQNYGYTF
TRBD2 few TRBJ2-3 TRBV27 TGTGCCAGCAGTTTAGCGGGGGGGCCAGATACGCAGTATTTT CASSLAGGPDTQYF